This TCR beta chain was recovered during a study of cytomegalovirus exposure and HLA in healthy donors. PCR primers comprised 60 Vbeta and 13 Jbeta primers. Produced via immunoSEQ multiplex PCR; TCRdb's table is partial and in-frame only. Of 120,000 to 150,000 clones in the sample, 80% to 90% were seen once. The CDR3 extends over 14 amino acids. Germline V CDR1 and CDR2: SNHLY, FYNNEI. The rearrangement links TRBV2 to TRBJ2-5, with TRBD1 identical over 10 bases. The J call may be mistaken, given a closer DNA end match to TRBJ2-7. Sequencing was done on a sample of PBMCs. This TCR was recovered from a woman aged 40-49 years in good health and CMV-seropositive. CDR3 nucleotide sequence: TGTGCCACCTTTACAGGGGACAGGGGAGGCGAGCAGTACTTC. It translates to CATFTGDRGGEQYF.